The rows below give T cell receptor beta chains drawn from one sample of a study of shared clonotypes between healthy human individuals. The method was immunoSEQ multiplex PCR; TCRdb's version includes in-frame clones alone and lacks a portion of them. Here the sample spans about 600,000 clones, less than 98% being singletons. The sample comprised naive CD4+ T cells sorted from blood. The receptors were gathered from a woman aged 25 to 45 in good health. Both conserved end residues are part of each CDR3. The D gene is left open where the match is weak. Some rows mark clone size as missing; the rest say once, few, many or name a class of expanded clone.

size: once; V: TRBV25-1; D: -; J: TRBJ2-7; CDR3: CASSRIYEQYF; DNA: TGTGCCAGCAGCAGGATTTACGAGCAGTACTTC
size: -; V: TRBV7-2; D: -; J: TRBJ1-1; CDR3: CASSSGQMNTEAFF; DNA: TGTGCCAGCAGCTCTGGACAGATGAACACTGAAGCTTTCTTT
size: -; V: TRBV10-2; D: TRBD1; J: TRBJ1-1; CDR3: CASSDQGGTEAFF; DNA: TGCGCCAGCAGTGATCAGGGGGGAACTGAAGCTTTCTTT
size: -; V: TRBV5-4; D: TRBD1; J: TRBJ1-6; CDR3: CASSFSRPSGTGFSPLHF; DNA: TGTGCCAGCAGCTTCTCCCGCCCATCCGGGACAGGGTTTTCACCCCTCCACTTT
size: -; V: TRBV7-9; D: -; J: TRBJ1-4; CDR3: CASSPQGGGEKLFF; DNA: TGTGCCAGCAGCCCGCAGGGAGGGGGTGAAAAACTGTTTTTT
size: -; V: TRBV30; D: -; J: TRBJ1-5; CDR3: CAWAVSSNQPQHF; DNA: TGTGCCTGGGCAGTATCCAGCAATCAGCCCCAGCATTTT
size: -; V: TRBV2; D: -; J: TRBJ2-5; CDR3: CASSEWETQYF; DNA: TGTGCCAGCAGTGAATGGGAGACCCAGTACTTC
size: -; V: TRBV19; D: -; J: TRBJ1-1; CDR3: CASSIGQEGTEAFF; DNA: TGTGCCAGTAGTATTGGACAAGAAGGGACTGAAGCTTTCTTT
size: -; V: TRBV28; D: TRBD2; J: TRBJ2-1; CDR3: CASSLAAAGGPLGSYNEQFF; DNA: TGTGCCAGCAGTTTAGCCGCAGCGGGAGGGCCTTTAGGGTCCTACAATGAGCAGTTCTTC
size: -; V: TRBV18; D: TRBD1; J: TRBJ2-7; CDR3: CASSPGQALYEQYF; DNA: TGTGCCAGCTCACCCGGACAGGCCCTCTACGAGCAGTACTTC
size: -; V: TRBV28; D: TRBD1; J: TRBJ2-7; CDR3: CASSLTPYRGPSEQYF; DNA: TGTGCCAGCAGCCTCACGCCTTACAGGGGGCCATCCGAGCAGTACTTC
size: -; V: TRBV11-2; D: TRBD1; J: TRBJ1-3; CDR3: CASSLLRGRWDTIYF; DNA: TGTGCCAGCAGCTTACTCAGGGGGAGGTGGGACACCATATATTTT
size: -; V: TRBV7-2; D: TRBD1; J: TRBJ2-7; CDR3: CASSQASTGIPYEQYF; DNA: TGTGCCAGCAGCCAAGCATCGACAGGGATTCCCTACGAGCAGTACTTC
size: -; V: TRBV28; D: -; J: TRBJ2-7; CDR3: CASSLHRESYEQYF; DNA: TGTGCCAGCAGTTTACATCGAGAGTCCTACGAGCAGTACTTC
size: -; V: TRBV7-2; D: TRBD2; J: TRBJ2-5; CDR3: CASSYSGSDETQYF; DNA: TGTGCCAGCAGCTATAGCGGGAGTGACGAGACCCAGTACTTC
size: -; V: TRBV6-6; D: -; J: TRBJ2-2; CDR3: CASTPRIFTGELFF; DNA: TGTGCCAGCACCCCGAGGATTTTCACCGGGGAGCTGTTTTTT
size: -; V: TRBV6-5; D: -; J: TRBJ2-7; CDR3: CASSYSWAMTYEQYF; DNA: TGTGCCAGCAGTTACTCTTGGGCTATGACCTACGAGCAGTACTTC
size: -; V: TRBV10-3; D: -; J: TRBJ2-7; CDR3: CAISLSGGYEQYF; DNA: TGTGCCATCAGTTTAAGCGGAGGCTACGAGCAGTACTTC
size: -; V: TRBV28; D: -; J: TRBJ1-1; CDR3: CASEGINQAFF; DNA: TGTGCCAGCGAAGGCATAAACCAAGCTTTCTTT
size: -; V: TRBV18; D: TRBD2; J: TRBJ2-5; CDR3: CASSPSPSGQETQYF; DNA: TGTGCCAGCTCACCCTCTCCTAGCGGTCAAGAGACCCAGTACTTC
size: -; V: TRBV10-1; D: -; J: TRBJ2-5; CDR3: CASSVSIGETQYF; DNA: TGCGCCAGCAGTGTTAGTATAGGAGAGACCCAGTACTTC
size: -; V: TRBV7-9; D: TRBD2; J: TRBJ2-7; CDR3: CASSLLAGSYEQYF; DNA: TGTGCCAGCAGCTTACTAGCGGGATCCTACGAGCAGTACTTC
size: -; V: TRBV6-5; D: -; J: TRBJ2-7; CDR3: CASSFSGQSYEQYF; DNA: TGTGCCAGCAGCTTCTCTGGACAATCCTACGAGCAGTACTTC
size: -; V: TRBV5-1; D: -; J: TRBJ1-1; CDR3: CASRLFAEAFF; DNA: TGCGCCAGTCGGTTGTTCGCTGAAGCTTTCTTT
size: -; V: TRBV5-4; D: TRBD1; J: TRBJ1-2; CDR3: CASTVPGQTNYGYTF; DNA: TGTGCCAGCACCGTCCCGGGACAGACTAACTATGGCTACACCTTC
size: -; V: TRBV28; D: -; J: TRBJ2-7; CDR3: CASSLRGRGAGGAVEQYF; DNA: TGTGCCAGCAGTTTAAGGGGTCGAGGGGCAGGGGGGGCTGTCGAGCAGTACTTC
size: -; V: TRBV5-4; D: TRBD2; J: TRBJ2-3; CDR3: CASSWAGVSDTQYF; DNA: TGTGCCAGCAGCTGGGCGGGAGTCTCAGATACGCAGTATTTT
size: -; V: TRBV6-6; D: TRBD2; J: TRBJ2-3; CDR3: CASRLAGPTDTQYF; DNA: TGTGCCAGCCGACTAGCGGGACCCACAGATACGCAGTATTTT
size: -; V: TRBV19; D: -; J: TRBJ2-1; CDR3: CASSIAGTRSSLNEQFF; DNA: TGTGCCAGTAGTATAGCCGGGACCAGGAGTTCTCTTAATGAGCAGTTCTTC
size: -; V: TRBV28; D: TRBD1; J: TRBJ1-1; CDR3: CASSRTGAWVFRAEAFF; DNA: TGTGCCAGCAGTCGGACAGGGGCGTGGGTATTTCGCGCTGAAGCTTTCTTT
size: -; V: TRBV5-1; D: TRBD2; J: TRBJ2-3; CDR3: CASSLREGSTDTQYF; DNA: TGCGCCAGCAGCTTGCGGGAGGGAAGCACAGATACGCAGTATTTT
size: -; V: TRBV27; D: -; J: TRBJ2-1; CDR3: CASSSSGRRNDEQFF; DNA: TGTGCCAGCAGTTCCTCGGGACGGAGAAACGATGAGCAGTTCTTC
size: -; V: TRBV4-1; D: -; J: TRBJ1-5; CDR3: CASSQESPGAFNQPQHF; DNA: TGCGCCAGCAGCCAAGAGAGCCCGGGAGCCTTTAATCAGCCCCAGCATTTT
size: -; V: TRBV28; D: TRBD1; J: TRBJ1-5; CDR3: CASSRDRGDQPQHF; DNA: TGTGCCAGCAGTCGTGACAGGGGGGATCAGCCCCAGCATTTT
size: -; V: TRBV7-9; D: TRBD1; J: TRBJ2-2; CDR3: CASSLETGVTGELFF; DNA: TGTGCCAGCAGCTTAGAGACAGGGGTTACCGGGGAGCTGTTTTTT
size: -; V: TRBV7-8; D: -; J: TRBJ2-1; CDR3: CASSFPMSYNEQFF; DNA: TGTGCCAGCAGCTTCCCTATGTCCTACAATGAGCAGTTCTTC
size: -; V: TRBV7-6; D: -; J: TRBJ2-7; CDR3: CASSLALGESYEQYF; DNA: TGTGCCAGCAGCTTAGCGCTAGGGGAGTCCTACGAGCAGTACTTC
size: -; V: TRBV11-2; D: -; J: TRBJ1-1; CDR3: CASSLEAGKNTEAFF; DNA: TGTGCCAGCAGCTTAGAAGCAGGGAAGAACACTGAAGCTTTCTTT
size: -; V: TRBV28; D: -; J: TRBJ2-7; CDR3: CASRATPYEQYF; DNA: TGTGCCAGCAGGGCGACTCCCTACGAGCAGTACTTC
size: once; V: TRBV6-1; D: -; J: TRBJ2-7; CDR3: CASSERGGLYEQYF; DNA: TGTGCCAGCAGTGAACGCGGCGGGCTCTACGAGCAGTACTTC
size: -; V: TRBV28; D: TRBD2; J: TRBJ2-2; CDR3: CASSLGGLSGELFF; DNA: TGTGCCAGCAGTTTGGGGGGGTTGTCCGGGGAGCTGTTTTTT
size: -; V: TRBV19; D: -; J: TRBJ2-2; CDR3: CASTRGVGRWELFF; DNA: TGTGCCAGTACCAGAGGGGTAGGGAGGTGGGAGCTGTTTTTT